One and the same sample provided the 9 T cell receptor beta chains below, sequenced in a study of blood T cell repertoires in COVID-19. Assay used: immunoSEQ multiplex PCR; TCRdb lists only in-frame clones, some missing. The sample records a few hundred thousand clones, over 80% being singletons. Sequenced: PBMCs or T cells enriched from blood (not recorded which). The source of these receptors is a human donor in a cohort exposed to, infected with or recovered from COVID-19 (not recorded which). The donor label of this sample is uncertain.

The V call is TRBV7-9, the J call TRBJ1-1; D is possibly TRBD1 (6 bases). V lost 5 bases to trimming and J lost 1 base, with 11 bases between them. This CDR3 contains 14 residues. Germline CDR1 reads SEHNR; CDR2 reads FQNEAQ (reference sequence). The CDR3 spells CASSKRQANTEAFF. CDR3 DNA sequence: TGTGCCAGCAGCAAAAGACAGGCGAACACTGAAGCTTTCTTT.

This chain links TRBV24-1 with TRBJ2-1; 8 bases are shared with TRBD1. There are 17 residues in the CDR3. Germline V lookup: CDR1 KGHDR, CDR2 SFDVKD. V lost 4 bases and J lost 6; bases outside the gene matches: 13. The CDR3 loop is CATSEPPGQESLNEQFF. CDR3 DNA: TGTGCCACCAGTGAGCCGCCGGGACAGGAGTCCCTCAATGAGCAGTTCTTC.

The count of this clone is one. The chain employs TRBV2 and TRBJ2-3; tentatively, D is TRBD1 (6 bases). V was cut by 5 bases and J by 3 bases, with 9 bases left in between. This CDR3 has 13 residues. The germline gives CDR1 SNHLY, CDR2 FYNNEI. CDR3 in amino acids: CASSSTGTDTQYF. The CDR3 DNA reads TGTGCCAGCAGTAGTACAGGGACAGATACGCAGTATTTT.

The V and J genes are TRBV30 and TRBJ1-5, with D perhaps matching TRBD1 (6 bases). The CDR3 loop spans 13 amino acids. Germline V gene data show CDR1 as GTSNPN and CDR2 as SVGIG (reference sequence). V was shortened by 3 bases and J by 5 bases, with 11 bases between the two germline ends. CDR3 bases: TGTGCCTGGAGAAAGACAGGAGATCAGCCCCAGCATTTT. It codes for CAWRKTGDQPQHF.

The chain uses TRBV4-2 and TRBJ1-1; TRBD1 might be the D (6 bases). V was pared by 0 bases and J by 11 bases, with 16 bases between. The length of the CDR3 is 14 residues. Germline CDR1 is LGHNA and CDR2 is YNFKEQ. CDR3 in amino acids: CASSQDNSGGGAFF. The CDR3 DNA sequence: TGTGCCAGCAGCCAAGATAACAGCGGGGGGGGCGCTTTCTTT.

V gene TRBV19 combines with J gene TRBJ2-5; D perhaps matches TRBD2 (5 bases). V was clipped by 1 base and J by 5 bases, with 11 bases between them. CDR3 length: 14 residues. CDR1 and CDR2 from the germline V gene are LNHDA and SQIVND (reference sequence). The CDR3 sequence is CASSIGRGFETQYF. The CDR3 coding sequence is TGTGCCAGTAGTATAGGTCGGGGATTTGAGACCCAGTACTTC. Drawing the rest from reference TRBV19 and TRBJ2-5, the complete variable domain is DGGITQSPKYLFRKEGQNVTLSCEQNLNHDAMYWYRQDPGQGLRLIYYSQIVNDFQKGDIAEGYSVSREKKESFPLTVTSAQKNPTAFYLCASSIGRGFETQYFGPGTRLLVL.

This chain links TRBV4-1 with TRBJ2-7; TRBD2 matches 8 bases. In germline, CDR1 is MGHRA, CDR2 YSYEKL. V gave up 2 bases and J gave up 2 bases; unmatched junction bases: 5. The CDR3 has 15 amino acids. The CDR3 nucleotides read TGCGCCAGCAGCCAAACTCTAGCGGGCCCCTACGAGCAGTACTTC. Amino acid sequence: CASSQTLAGPYEQYF.

This rearrangement joins TRBV7-2 to TRBJ2-1, with 9 positions matching TRBD1. Looked up from germline, CDR1 is SGHTA and CDR2 is FQGNSA. V was clipped by 5 bases and J by 3 bases; unmatched bases: 2. CDR3 length: 14 amino acids. The CDR3 is CASSQGQGYNEQFF. CDR3 in DNA: TGTGCCAGCAGCCAGGGACAGGGCTACAATGAGCAGTTCTTC.

The V call is TRBV3-1 (or the pseudogene TRBV3-2), the J call TRBJ2-3; 10 bases align to TRBD2. This CDR3 spans 18 amino acids. The germline V gene has CDR1 LGHDT and CDR2 YNNKEL (reference sequence). V was pared by 0 bases and J by 0 bases, with 6 bases of the junction left unmatched. CDR3 sequence (DNA): TGTGCCAGCAGCCAAGATTCTAGCGGGGGACCTAGCACAGATACGCAGTATTTT. Translating it yields CASSQDSSGGPSTDTQYF.